This TCR beta chain comes out of a study of CD8+CD57+ T cells in acquired aplastic anemia. Study information: CD4+ and CD8+ cells, once sorted, gave DNA averaging roughly 3.2 ug.

CDR3 and TCR beta VDJ profiling relied on genomic DNA as the template. TCRdb reprocessed the reads with MiXCR, giving one entry per CDR3 protein. The table lists 150,000 to 200,000 distinct CDR3 sequences, 55% to 70% of them singletons. Trimming removed 7 bases from V and 3 bases from J; junction bases left unmatched: 10. Germline CDR1 reads LNHDA; CDR2 reads SQIVND (reference sequence). The CDR3 contains 15 residues. Worth noting for this clonotype: The antigen is unknown.

General observations from the study: Patients versus controls showed no significant CD8+ Simpson's diversity difference.

The sequence was collected from a human donor with severe aplastic anemia or a healthy control (not recorded which). The specimen was sorted CD4+, CD8+, or CD8+CD57+ T cells (not recorded which) from PBMCs. The chain carries TRBV19 and TRBJ2-7; 9 bases agree with TRBD2. For the CDR3, the DNA is TGTGCCAGTACCAATGGGGCTAGCGGGAACTACGAGCAGTACTTC. This translates into CASTNGASGNYEQYF.